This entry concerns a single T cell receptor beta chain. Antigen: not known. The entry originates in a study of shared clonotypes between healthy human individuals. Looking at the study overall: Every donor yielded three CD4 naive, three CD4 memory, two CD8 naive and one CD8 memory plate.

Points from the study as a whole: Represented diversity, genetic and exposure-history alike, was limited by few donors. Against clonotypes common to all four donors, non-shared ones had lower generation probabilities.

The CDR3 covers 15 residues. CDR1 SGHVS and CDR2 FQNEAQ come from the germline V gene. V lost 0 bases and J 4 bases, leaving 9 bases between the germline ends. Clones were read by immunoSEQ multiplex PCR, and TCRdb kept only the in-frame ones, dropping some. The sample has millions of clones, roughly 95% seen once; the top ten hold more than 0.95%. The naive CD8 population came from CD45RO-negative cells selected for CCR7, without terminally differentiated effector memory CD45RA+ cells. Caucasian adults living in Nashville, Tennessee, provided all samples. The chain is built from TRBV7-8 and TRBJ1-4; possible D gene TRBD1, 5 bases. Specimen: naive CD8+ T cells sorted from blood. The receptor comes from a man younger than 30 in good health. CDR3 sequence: CASSLAPGNNEKLFF. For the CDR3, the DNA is TGTGCCAGCAGCTTAGCGCCAGGGAATAATGAAAAACTGTTTTTT.